The present T cell receptor (beta chain) was sequenced within a study of regulatory T cells in long-lasting Graves disease. As for the study in general: Graves' patients with a new diagnosis had received antithyroid drugs under 3 months. Findings of the study overall: Among samples with persistent disease, TRBV28, TRBJ1-2 and TRBJ2-5 were favored. TCR diversity was lower in persistent than newly diagnosed Graves' disease.

Trimming pared 3 bases from V and 5 bases from J, leaving 22 bases between. CDR1 and CDR2 from the germline V gene are SNHLY and FYNNEI. CDR3 length: 17 amino acids. The time point: newly diagnosed GD, antithyroid drugs for less than 3 months. Scientists built the TCR library using RNA that was extracted from PBMCs. This clonotype was observed many times. Its antigen is currently unknown. Sequencing libraries for TCR beta were prepared with iRepertoire HTBI primers and Arm-PCR of CDR3 regions. TCRdb called the multiplex PCR reads again in MiXCR, with one record for every CDR3 protein. Seen here are 400,000 to 550,000 distinct CDR3 sequences, approximately 16% observed once, and the top ten hold around 10%. This sample also belongs to another study, concerning T cells in Graves' hyperthyroidism and ophthalmopathy. As that study records: The majority of expanded thyroid clonotypes above 0.001 also appeared in blood.

The receptor was isolated from a woman aged 25 to 39 with Graves disease. This sample comprised peripheral blood mononuclear cells (PBMCs), obtained at new diagnosis, from a patient treated with antithyroid drugs. The chain combines TRBV2 with TRBJ1-2, with D perhaps matching TRBD1 (6 bases). The DNA of the CDR3 is TGTGCCAGCAGTGATGAAGTGTTTCGGGACACCCGATATGGCTACACCTTC. The encoded protein is CASSDEVFRDTRYGYTF.